This TCR beta chain was identified in a study of identical twins (dated by TCRdb to the mid-2010s). Some background on the complete study: TCR alpha and beta repertoires from monozygotic twins, unrelated adults of various ages and cord blood were deep-sequenced to test whether fetal clonotypes persist. Replicate twin experiments were performed at different times using different library preparation protocols to rule out contamination. Beyond this particular receptor, the publication reports: Recombination models systematically underestimated out-of-frame TCR alpha sharing in monozygotic twins but agreed with sharing between unrelated individuals. Because the same donors could not be followed over many years, the conclusions relied on cross-sectional statistical analysis. Abundant cord blood beta clonotypes carried fewer insertions; young adult naive repertoires showed a weaker similar trend, while memory repertoires showed none. Compared with coincidental sharing between unrelated individuals, an excess of low generation-probability sequences was observed among out-of-frame TCR alpha sequences shared between twins. A weaker excess of twin sharing was found in beta out-of-frame sequences because the signal-to-noise ratio was lowered by fewer shared sequences. Zero-insertion analyses could be partly confounded by invariant T cells such as MAIT and iNKT, although diverse VJ usage argued against such confounding for most clonotypes.

The method was 5' RACE. The listed sequencing device is Illumina HiSeq 2000. A universal primer binding site was introduced by template switching, and a unique molecular identifier was present in the final cDNA, enabling accurate counting of TCR cDNA molecules. Specific primers in the conserved constant-segment region were used to synthesize first-strand cDNA for TCR alpha and beta chains. To control for contamination, every cDNA library carried two barcodes: a SMART-Mk sample barcode plus Illumina barcodes. Two successive PCR steps introduced TruSeq adapter sequences along with Illumina sample barcodes. The Illumina HiSeq platform was used with custom primers to sequence TCR alpha and beta cDNA libraries. As for the original processing: MiGEC was used to process raw reads and extract unique molecular identifiers, and MiXCR was used to find CDR3 positions. For each individual, recombination models were inferred using an EM algorithm with the repgenHMM and IGoR tools. Shared clonotypes were analyzed with the tcR package in R, and sharing was normalized by the product of cloneset sizes. To study raw recombination free of thymic and clonal selection effects, out-of-frame nonproductive sequences were analyzed. Starting from the raw public reads, TCRdb applied fastp trimming at Q25, assembled clones with MiXCR and retained in-frame beta chains. Entries that share a CDR3 protein sequence are merged under the most common genes and DNA. The V and J calls here are based on TCRdb, not the publication. The sample includes 1.5 million to 2 million distinct CDR3 sequences, with around 29% observed a single time. Jointly, the top ten make up approximately 0.25% of the sample.

Every donor in the study was a healthy Caucasian. The CDR3, cysteine through phenylalanine, is 15 amino acids long. Solely the CDR3 DNA is kept, with 45 bases framed from the first base. The junction shows trimming of 1 base on V and 7 bases on J, and the gene matches do not reach 6 bases of it. Looking up the germline V gene (reference sequence) yields CDR1 LGHDT and CDR2 YNNKEL. As for this clonotype: It has no known antigen specificity. Base qualities are not recorded, but no much larger clone differs from it by a single base.

Recombination linked TRBV3-1 to TRBJ1-4; 7 junctional bases match TRBD1. Sequenced sample: cord blood. This sequence was found in a newborn girl in good health. The DNA sequence follows: TGTGCCAGCAGCCAAGCCACAGGGGTAGTTGAAAAACTGTTTTTT. Its protein product is CASSQATGVVEKLFF.